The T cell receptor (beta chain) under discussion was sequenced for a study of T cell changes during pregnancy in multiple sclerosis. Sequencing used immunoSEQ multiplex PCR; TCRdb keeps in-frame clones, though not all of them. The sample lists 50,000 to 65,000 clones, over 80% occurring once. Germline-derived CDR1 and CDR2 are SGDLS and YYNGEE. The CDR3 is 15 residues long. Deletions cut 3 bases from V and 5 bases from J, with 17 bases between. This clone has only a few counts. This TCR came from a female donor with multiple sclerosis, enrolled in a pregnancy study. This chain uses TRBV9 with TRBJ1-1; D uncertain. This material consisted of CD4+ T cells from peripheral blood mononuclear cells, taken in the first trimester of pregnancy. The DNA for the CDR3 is TGTGCCAGCAGCGCAGTAAGCCAAGGGAGGACTGAAGCTTTCTTT. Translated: CASSAVSQGRTEAFF. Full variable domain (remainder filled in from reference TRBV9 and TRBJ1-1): DSGVTQTPKHLITATGQRVTLRCSPRSGDLSVYWYQQSLDQGLQFLIQYYNGEERAKGNILERFSAQQFPDLHSELNLSSLELGDSALYFCASSAVSQGRTEAFFGQGTRLTVV.